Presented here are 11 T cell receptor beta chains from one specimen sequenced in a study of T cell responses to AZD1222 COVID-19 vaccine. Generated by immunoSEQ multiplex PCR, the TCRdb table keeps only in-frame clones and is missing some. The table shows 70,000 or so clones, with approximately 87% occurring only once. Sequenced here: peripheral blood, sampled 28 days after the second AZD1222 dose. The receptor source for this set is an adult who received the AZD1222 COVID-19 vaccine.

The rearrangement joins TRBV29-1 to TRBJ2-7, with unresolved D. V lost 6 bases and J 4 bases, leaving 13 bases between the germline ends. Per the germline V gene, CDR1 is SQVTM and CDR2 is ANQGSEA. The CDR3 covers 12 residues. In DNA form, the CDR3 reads TGCAGCGTGGAGAAAGAGAGTTACGAGCAGTACTTC. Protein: CSVEKESYEQYF.

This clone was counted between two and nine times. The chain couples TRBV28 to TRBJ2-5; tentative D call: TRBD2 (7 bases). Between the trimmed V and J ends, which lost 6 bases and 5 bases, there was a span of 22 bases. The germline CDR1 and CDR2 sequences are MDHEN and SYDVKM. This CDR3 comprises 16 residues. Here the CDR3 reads CASSHGGLSLTETQYF. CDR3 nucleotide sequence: TGTGCCAGCAGCCACGGGGGGCTCAGCCTCACGGAGACCCAGTACTTC.

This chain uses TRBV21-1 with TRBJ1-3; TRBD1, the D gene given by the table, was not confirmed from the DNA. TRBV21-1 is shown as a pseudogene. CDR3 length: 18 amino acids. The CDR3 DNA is TGTGCCAGCAGCAGCAGGGGACAGCCTACGAGCTCTGGAAACACCATATATTTT. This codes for CASSSRGQPTSSGNTIYF.

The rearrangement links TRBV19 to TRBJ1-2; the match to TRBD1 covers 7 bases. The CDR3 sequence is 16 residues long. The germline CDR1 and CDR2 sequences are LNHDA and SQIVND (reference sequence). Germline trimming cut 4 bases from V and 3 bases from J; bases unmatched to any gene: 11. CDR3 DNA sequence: TGTGCCAGTAGTACGGGACAGCCGTTCCTGGACTATGGCTACACCTTC. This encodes CASSTGQPFLDYGYTF.

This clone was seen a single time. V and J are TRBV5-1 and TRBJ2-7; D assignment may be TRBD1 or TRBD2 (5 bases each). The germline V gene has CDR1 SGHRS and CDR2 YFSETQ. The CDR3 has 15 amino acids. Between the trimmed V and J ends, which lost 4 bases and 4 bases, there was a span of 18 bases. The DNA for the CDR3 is TGCGCCAGCAGCCCTGACCCGGGACCAAAATACGAGCAGTACTTC. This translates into CASSPDPGPKYEQYF.

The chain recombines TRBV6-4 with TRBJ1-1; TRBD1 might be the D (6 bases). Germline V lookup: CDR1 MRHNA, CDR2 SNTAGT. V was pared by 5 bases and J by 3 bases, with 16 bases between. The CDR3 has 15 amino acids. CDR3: CASSQAGQPYTEAFF. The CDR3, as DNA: TGTGCCAGCAGTCAAGCAGGACAGCCCTACACTGAAGCTTTCTTT.

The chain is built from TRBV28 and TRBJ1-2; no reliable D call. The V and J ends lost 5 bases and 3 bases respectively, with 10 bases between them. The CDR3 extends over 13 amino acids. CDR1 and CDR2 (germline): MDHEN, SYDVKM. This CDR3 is CASSTGRDYGYTF. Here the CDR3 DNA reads TGTGCCAGCAGTACCGGACGGGACTATGGCTACACCTTC.

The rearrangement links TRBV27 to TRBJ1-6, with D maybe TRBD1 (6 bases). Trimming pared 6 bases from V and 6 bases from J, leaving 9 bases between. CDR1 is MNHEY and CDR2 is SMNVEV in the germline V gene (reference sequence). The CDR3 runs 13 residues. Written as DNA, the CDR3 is TGTGCCAGCAGGCAACAGGGTAATTCACCCCTCCACTTT. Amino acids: CASRQQGNSPLHF.

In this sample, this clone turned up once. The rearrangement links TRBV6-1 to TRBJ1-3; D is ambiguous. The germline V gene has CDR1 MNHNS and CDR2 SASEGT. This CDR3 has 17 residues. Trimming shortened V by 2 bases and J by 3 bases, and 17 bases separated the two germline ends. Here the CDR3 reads CASSEISGRVVGNTIYF. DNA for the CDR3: TGTGCCAGCAGTGAAATATCGGGGAGGGTTGTTGGAAACACCATATATTTT.

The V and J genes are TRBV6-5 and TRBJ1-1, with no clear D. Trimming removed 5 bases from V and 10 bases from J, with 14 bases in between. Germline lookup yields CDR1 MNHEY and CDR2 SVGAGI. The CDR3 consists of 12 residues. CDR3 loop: CASSPVGVLAFF. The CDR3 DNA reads TGTGCCAGCAGTCCCGTTGGGGTTCTAGCTTTCTTT.

The CDR3 reads CASSRKWTSGGRAGELFF. The CDR3 coding sequence is TGTGCCAGCAGCCGAAAGTGGACTAGCGGGGGGAGGGCCGGGGAGCTGTTTTTT. The chain recombines TRBV6-6 with TRBJ2-2; 14 bases map to TRBD2. V gave up 6 bases and J gave up 6 bases; unmatched junction bases: 12. Germline CDR1 MNHNY, CDR2 SVGAGI (reference sequence). The CDR3 runs to 18 residues.